This T cell receptor (beta chain) was recovered during a study of T-cell reconstitution after alpha-beta-depleted transplantation in children (dated by TCRdb to between 2015 and 2016). Context from the whole study: Using TCR repertoire profiling, the study quantitatively followed how T-cell immune reconstitution unfolded in children after TCRalphabeta/CD19-depleted allogeneic hematopoietic cell transplantation. Overall study results and their limits: Over subsequent months, a decline in hyperexpanded clone frequencies was noted, and after one year, T-cell counts and TCRbeta diversity were mostly ascribed to newly produced T cells. In some patients, the high TCRbeta diversity seen at day 60 was put down to recipient T cells and intrathymic progenitors that had survived conditioning. The apparently early recovery of alphabetaT-cell counts about two months after transplant reportedly depended on only several hundred rapidly expanded clones that came from non-depleted graft cells.

Points on this clonotype: The target of this receptor is not known. The input lacks base qualities; no much larger clone sits a single base away.

Library method: PCR. TCRdb names Illumina HiSeq 2500 as the instrument used. To normalize quantification of the TCRbeta repertoire, the TCR libraries were built with molecular barcoding that relied on unique molecular identifiers. TCRdb itself trimmed the public reads at Q25 with fastp, ran MiXCR and retained productive beta chains. Rows are unified per CDR3 protein, each entry keeping the most common DNA and genes. The table for this sample lists about 980,000 distinct CDR3 sequences; 25% to 35% of them were counted only once. Over 25% of the sample is held by the ten biggest clonotypes. For CDR1 and CDR2, the germline V gene lists SGDLS and YYNGEE. Measured from the cysteine to the phenylalanine, the CDR3 is 15 residues long. Only the CDR3 region is kept as DNA, spanning 45 bases read in frame from base 1. Trimming takes 0 bases from V and 4 bases from J, and the germline ends sit 13 bases apart.

In the paper's terms, the treatment or condition label means: allogeneic hematopoietic cell transplantation with graft depleted of TCRalphabeta T cells and CD19 B cells. Transplant recipients were children who received TCRalphabeta/CD19-depleted allogeneic hematopoietic cell grafts. The TCR originated in a boy less than two years old who had a stem cell transplant for SCID, so the T cells may come from the graft donor. This sequence uses TRBV9 and TRBJ1-1; too little of a D gene remains to name it. The sequenced sample was PBMCs, mostly from graft donor cells, obtained 360 days after TCRalphabeta/CD19-depleted stem cell transplant. The CDR3 amino acid sequence is: CASSVEGGIVTEAFF. The nucleotides are TGTGCCAGCAGCGTAGAAGGAGGTATAGTCACTGAAGCTTTCTTT.